This T cell receptor (beta chain) came from a study of CD8+ T cells in alopecia areata. Isolated RNA was reverse transcribed into cDNA used as the sequencing template. Profiling relied on immunoSEQ multiplex PCR, and the TCRdb table lists in-frame clones only, not all of them. This table has approximately 89,000 clones, around 44% appearing once. The V gene lost 4 bases and the J gene lost 5 bases, with 9 bases spanning the gap. The germline CDR1 and CDR2 sequences are GTSNPN and SVGIG (reference sequence). The CDR3 is made up of 12 amino acids. The sequencing input was CD4+ T cells sorted from blood. The chain employs TRBV30 and TRBJ2-4, with D unresolved. The clonotype was recovered from a human donor with alopecia areata. CDR3 loop: CAWTKGQNIQYF. CDR3 in DNA: TGTGCCTGGACTAAGGGTCAAAACATTCAGTACTTC.